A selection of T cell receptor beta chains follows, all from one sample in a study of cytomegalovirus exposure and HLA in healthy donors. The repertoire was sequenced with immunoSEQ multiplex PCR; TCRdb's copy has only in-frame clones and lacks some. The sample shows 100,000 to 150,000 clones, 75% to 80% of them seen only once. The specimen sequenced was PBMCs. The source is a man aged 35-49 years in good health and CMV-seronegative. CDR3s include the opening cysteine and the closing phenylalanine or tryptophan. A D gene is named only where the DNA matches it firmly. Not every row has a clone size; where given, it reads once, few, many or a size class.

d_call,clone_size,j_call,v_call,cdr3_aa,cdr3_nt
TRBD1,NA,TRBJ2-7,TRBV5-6,CASSPSPTGGYEQYF,TGTGCCAGCAGCCCGTCCCCGACAGGGGGGTACGAGCAGTACTTC
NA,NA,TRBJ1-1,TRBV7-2,CASSSTRTGNLFF,TGTGCCAGCAGCTCTACCCGGACGGGAAACCTTTTCTTT
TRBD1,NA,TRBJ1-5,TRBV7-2,CASSHTGVNQPQHF,TGTGCCAGCAGCCATACAGGGGTTAATCAGCCCCAGCATTTT
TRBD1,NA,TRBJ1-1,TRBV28,CASKSGTGVESEAFF,TGTGCCAGCAAATCTGGGACAGGGGTGGAAAGTGAAGCTTTCTTT
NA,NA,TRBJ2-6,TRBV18,CASSPILGGAGANVLTF,TGTGCCAGCTCACCGATCTTGGGAGGAGCTGGGGCCAACGTCCTGACTTTC
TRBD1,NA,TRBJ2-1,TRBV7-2,CASSRRDRGLEQFF,TGTGCCAGCAGCCGGCGGGACAGGGGGCTTGAGCAGTTCTTC
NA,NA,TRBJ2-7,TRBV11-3,CASTPGGMSSYEQYF,TGTGCCAGCACCCCCGGCGGGATGTCTTCCTACGAGCAGTACTTC
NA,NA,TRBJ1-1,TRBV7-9,CASSLTRAEAFF,TGTGCCAGCAGCCTAACGAGGGCTGAAGCTTTCTTT
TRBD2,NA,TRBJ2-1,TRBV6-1,CASSELADYNEQFF,TGTGCCAGCAGTGAACTAGCGGATTACAATGAGCAGTTCTTC
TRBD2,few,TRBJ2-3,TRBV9,CASSVQLAGAADTDTQYF,TGTGCCAGCAGCGTACAACTAGCGGGGGCCGCCGACACAGATACGCAGTATTTT
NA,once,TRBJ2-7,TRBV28,CASSLSTGSIGYEQYF,TGTGCCAGCAGTTTATCTACAGGGTCTATAGGGTACGAGCAGTACTTC
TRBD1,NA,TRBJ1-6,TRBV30,CAWSMTGVRSPLHF,TGTGCCTGGAGTATGACAGGGGTACGATCACCCCTCCACTTT
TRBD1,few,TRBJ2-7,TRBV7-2,CASSLLPGQHSYEQYF,TGTGCCAGCAGCTTACTTCCGGGACAGCACTCCTACGAGCAGTACTTC
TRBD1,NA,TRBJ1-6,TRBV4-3,CASSQEGTGNSPLHF,TGCGCCAGCAGCCAAGAGGGGACAGGGAATTCACCCCTCCACTTT
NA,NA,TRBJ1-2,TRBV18,CASSPPVTGYGYTF,TGTGCCAGCTCACCTCCGGTAACCGGCTATGGCTACACCTTC
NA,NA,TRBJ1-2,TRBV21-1,CASSNRQGFYGYTF,TGTGCCAGCAGCAACCGACAGGGTTTCTATGGCTACACCTTC
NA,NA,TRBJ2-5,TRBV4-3,CASSQAVGSVETQYF,TGCGCCAGCAGCCAGGCCGTCGGGTCGGTGGAGACCCAGTACTTC
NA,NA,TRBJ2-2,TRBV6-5,CASSWTVNTGELFF,TGTGCCAGCAGCTGGACAGTGAACACCGGGGAGCTGTTTTTT
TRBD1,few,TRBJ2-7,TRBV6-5,CASGRTGSYEQYF,TGTGCCAGCGGACGGACAGGGTCCTACGAGCAGTACTTC
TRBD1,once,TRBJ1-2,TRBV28,CASSSWTGVYGYTF,TGTGCCAGCAGTTCCTGGACAGGAGTCTATGGCTACACCTTC
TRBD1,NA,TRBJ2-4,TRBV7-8,CASSKGQGPSGAKNSQYF,TGTGCCAGCAGCAAAGGACAGGGGCCCTCTGGGGCCAAAAACAGTCAGTACTTC
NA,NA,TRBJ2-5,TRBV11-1,CASSRRPTTIKTQYF,TGTGCCAGCAGCCGGCGCCCAACTACCATAAAGACCCAGTACTTC
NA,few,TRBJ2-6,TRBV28,CASSSGFSGANVLTF,TGTGCCAGCAGTTCCGGGTTCTCTGGGGCCAACGTCCTGACTTTC
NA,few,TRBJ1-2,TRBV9,CASSSRWGYTF,TGTGCCAGCAGCTCGAGATGGGGCTACACCTTC
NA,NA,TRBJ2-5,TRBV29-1,CSVLCQDKEETQYF,TGCAGCGTTTTGTGTCAGGATAAGGAAGAGACCCAGTACTTC
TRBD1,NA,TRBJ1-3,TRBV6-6,CASSYPGTASGNTIYF,TGTGCCAGCAGTTACCCCGGGACAGCCTCTGGAAACACCATATATTTT
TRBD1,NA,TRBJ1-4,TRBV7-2,CASSWGDSSTNEKLFF,TGTGCCAGCAGCTGGGGGGACAGTTCAACTAATGAAAAACTGTTTTTT
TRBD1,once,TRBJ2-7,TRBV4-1,CASSQPGQGNPHYEQYF,TGCGCCAGCAGCCAGCCGGGACAGGGAAATCCCCACTACGAGCAGTACTTC
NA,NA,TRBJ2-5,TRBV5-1,CASFPQTGETQYF,TGCGCCAGCTTCCCTCAGACGGGAGAGACCCAGTACTTC
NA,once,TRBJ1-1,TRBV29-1,CSAAQGWNTEAFF,TGCAGCGCAGCTCAGGGATGGAACACTGAAGCTTTCTTT
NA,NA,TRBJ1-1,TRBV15,CATSRDRGNTEAFF,TGTGCCACCAGCAGAGACAGGGGGAACACTGAAGCTTTCTTT
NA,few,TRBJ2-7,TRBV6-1,CASRLRGTYEQYF,TGTGCCAGCAGGTTGAGGGGGACCTACGAGCAGTACTTC
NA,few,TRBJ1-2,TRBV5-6,CASTSRSNYGYTF,TGTGCCAGCACCTCGCGAAGTAACTATGGCTACACCTTC
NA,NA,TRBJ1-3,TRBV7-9,CASSLSTGESGNTIYF,TGTGCCAGCAGCTTAAGCACAGGTGAATCTGGAAACACCATATATTTT
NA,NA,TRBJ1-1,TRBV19,CASSMDRLTEAFF,TGTGCCAGTAGTATGGACAGACTCACTGAAGCTTTCTTT
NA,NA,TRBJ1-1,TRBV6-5,CASIYEEGGTEAFF,TGTGCCAGCATTTATGAGGAGGGAGGAACTGAAGCTTTCTTT
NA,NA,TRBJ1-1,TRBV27,CASSYVGGFEAFF,TGTGCCAGCAGTTACGTTGGCGGGTTTGAAGCTTTCTTT
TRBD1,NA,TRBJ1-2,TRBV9,CASSVAQGDYGYTF,TGTGCCAGCAGCGTAGCGCAGGGGGACTATGGCTACACCTTC
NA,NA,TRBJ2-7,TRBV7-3,CASSLDRGLRYEQYF,TGTGCCAGCAGCTTAGATCGGGGTCTCCGCTACGAGCAGTACTTC
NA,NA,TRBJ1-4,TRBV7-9,CASSFAGIEEKLFF,TGTGCCAGCAGCTTTGCAGGGATCGAAGAAAAACTGTTTTTT
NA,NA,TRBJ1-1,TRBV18,CASSRVRSRSDEAFF,TGTGCCAGCTCACGAGTAAGGTCCAGGTCGGATGAAGCTTTCTTT
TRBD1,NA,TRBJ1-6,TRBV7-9,CASSLSGQVLNSPLHF,TGTGCCAGCAGCTTATCAGGACAGGTCCTCAATTCACCCCTCCACTTT
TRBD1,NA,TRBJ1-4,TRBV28,CASSLEGAAHEKLFF,TGTGCCAGCAGTTTGGAGGGGGCGGCCCATGAAAAACTGTTTTTT
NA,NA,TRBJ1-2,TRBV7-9,CSSSQTGSRAYGYTF,TGTTCCAGCAGCCAAACAGGGAGTAGGGCCTATGGCTACACCTTC
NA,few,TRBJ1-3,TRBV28,CASSSVRSGNTIYF,TGTGCCAGCAGTTCTGTGCGCTCTGGAAACACCATATATTTT
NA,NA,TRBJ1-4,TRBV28,CASSPTGSAREKLFF,TGTGCCAGCAGTCCCACAGGGTCCGCCCGGGAAAAACTGTTTTTT
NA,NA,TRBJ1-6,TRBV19,CASSTEATAGNSPLHF,TGTGCCAGTAGTACGGAAGCCACCGCGGGGAATTCACCCCTCCACTTT
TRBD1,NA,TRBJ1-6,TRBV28,CASGRADRAYNSPLHF,TGTGCCAGCGGGCGCGCCGACAGGGCCTATAATTCACCCCTCCACTTT
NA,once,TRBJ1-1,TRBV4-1,CASSQAGAMNTEAFF,TGCGCCAGCAGCCAAGCAGGGGCGATGAACACTGAAGCTTTCTTT
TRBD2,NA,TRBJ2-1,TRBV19,CASSSTGLAVISPYNEQFF,TGTGCCAGTAGTTCCACGGGACTAGCGGTCATTAGTCCCTACAATGAGCAGTTCTTC
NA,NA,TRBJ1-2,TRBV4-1,CASSHLLTVPGYTF,TGCGCCAGCAGCCACTTATTGACAGTTCCTGGCTACACCTTC
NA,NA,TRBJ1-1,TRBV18,CASSPLLNTEAFF,TGTGCCAGCTCACCACTGCTAAACACTGAAGCTTTCTTT
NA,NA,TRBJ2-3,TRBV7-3,CASSFRRTDTQYF,TGTGCCAGCAGCTTTAGGAGAACAGATACGCAGTATTTT
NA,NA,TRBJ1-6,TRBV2,CASKGDYYNSPLHF,TGTGCCAGCAAAGGGGATTACTATAATTCACCCCTCCACTTT
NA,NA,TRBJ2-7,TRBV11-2,CASSLEDKRSMYEQYF,TGTGCCAGCAGCTTAGAGGACAAACGGAGTATGTACGAGCAGTACTTC
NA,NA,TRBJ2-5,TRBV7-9,CASSLTDSLWETQYF,TGTGCCAGCAGCTTAACAGACAGTCTTTGGGAGACCCAGTACTTC
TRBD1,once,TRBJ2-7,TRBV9,CASSRDRDRYEQYF,TGTGCCAGCTCCCGGGACAGGGACAGGTACGAGCAGTACTTC
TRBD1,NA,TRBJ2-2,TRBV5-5,CASSFTTGTVHTGELFF,TGTGCCAGCAGTTTTACGACCGGGACAGTTCACACCGGGGAGCTGTTTTTT
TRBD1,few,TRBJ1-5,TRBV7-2,CASSWTGEYSNQPQHF,TGTGCCAGCAGCTGGACAGGCGAATATAGCAATCAGCCCCAGCATTTT
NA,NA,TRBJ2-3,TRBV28,CASHEADTQYF,TGTGCCAGCCATGAGGCAGATACGCAGTATTTT